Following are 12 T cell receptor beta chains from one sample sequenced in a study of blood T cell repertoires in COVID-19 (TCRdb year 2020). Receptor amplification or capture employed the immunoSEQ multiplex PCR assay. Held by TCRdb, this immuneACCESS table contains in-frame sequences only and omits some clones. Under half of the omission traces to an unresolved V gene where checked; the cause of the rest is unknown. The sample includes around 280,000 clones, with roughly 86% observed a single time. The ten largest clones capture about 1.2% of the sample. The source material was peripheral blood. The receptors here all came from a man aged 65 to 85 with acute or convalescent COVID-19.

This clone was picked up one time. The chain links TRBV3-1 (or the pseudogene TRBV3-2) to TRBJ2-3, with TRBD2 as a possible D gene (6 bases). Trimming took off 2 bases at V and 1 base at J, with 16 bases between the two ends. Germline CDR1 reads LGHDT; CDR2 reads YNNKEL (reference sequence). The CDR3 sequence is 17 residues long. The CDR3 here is CASSQPGLGSGTDTQYF. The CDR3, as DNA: TGTGCCAGCAGCCAACCGGGACTGGGGTCCGGCACAGATACGCAGTATTTT.

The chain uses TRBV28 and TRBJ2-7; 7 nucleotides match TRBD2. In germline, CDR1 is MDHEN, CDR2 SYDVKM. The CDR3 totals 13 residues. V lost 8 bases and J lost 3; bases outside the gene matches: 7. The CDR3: CASGLAAHYEQYF. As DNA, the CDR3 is TGTGCCAGCGGGCTAGCGGCACACTACGAGCAGTACTTC. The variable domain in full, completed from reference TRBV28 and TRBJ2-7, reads DVKVTQSSRYLVKRTGEKVFLECVQDMDHENMFWYRQDPGLGLRLIYFSYDVKMKEKGDIPEGYSVSREKKERFSLILESASTNQTSMYLCASGLAAHYEQYFGPGTRLTVT.

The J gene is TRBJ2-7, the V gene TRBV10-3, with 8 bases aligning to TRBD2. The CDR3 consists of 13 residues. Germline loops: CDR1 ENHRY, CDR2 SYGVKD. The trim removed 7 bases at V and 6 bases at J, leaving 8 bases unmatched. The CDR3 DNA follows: TGTGCCATCACATCGGGGGGGGTTTCCGAGCAGTACTTC. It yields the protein CAITSGGVSEQYF.

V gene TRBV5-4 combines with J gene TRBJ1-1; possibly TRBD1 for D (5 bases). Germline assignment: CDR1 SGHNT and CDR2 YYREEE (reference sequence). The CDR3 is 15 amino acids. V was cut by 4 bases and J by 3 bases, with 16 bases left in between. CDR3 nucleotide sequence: TGTGCCAGCAGCGCGAAAGAGGTAGGGGACACTGAAGCTTTCTTT. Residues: CASSAKEVGDTEAFF.

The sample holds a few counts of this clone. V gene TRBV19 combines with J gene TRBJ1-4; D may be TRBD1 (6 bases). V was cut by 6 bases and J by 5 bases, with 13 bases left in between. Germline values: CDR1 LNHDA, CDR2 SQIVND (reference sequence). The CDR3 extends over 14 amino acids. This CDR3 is CASSLQGGNEKLFF. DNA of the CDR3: TGTGCCAGTAGCCTACAGGGTGGGAATGAAAAACTGTTTTTT.

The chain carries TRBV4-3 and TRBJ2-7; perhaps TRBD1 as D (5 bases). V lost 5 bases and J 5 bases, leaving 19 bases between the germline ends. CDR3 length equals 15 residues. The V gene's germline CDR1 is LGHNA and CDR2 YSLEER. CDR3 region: CASSSRYPGFHEQYF. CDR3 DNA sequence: TGCGCCAGCAGCTCGCGTTACCCAGGGTTCCACGAGCAGTACTTC.

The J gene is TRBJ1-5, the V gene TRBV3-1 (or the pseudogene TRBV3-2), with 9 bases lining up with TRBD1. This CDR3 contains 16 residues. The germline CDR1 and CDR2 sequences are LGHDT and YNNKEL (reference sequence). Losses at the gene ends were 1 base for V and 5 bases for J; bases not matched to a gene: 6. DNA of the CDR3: TGTGCCAGCAGCCAAGCCACGGGACAGGGCCATCAGCCCCAGCATTTT. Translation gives CASSQATGQGHQPQHF.

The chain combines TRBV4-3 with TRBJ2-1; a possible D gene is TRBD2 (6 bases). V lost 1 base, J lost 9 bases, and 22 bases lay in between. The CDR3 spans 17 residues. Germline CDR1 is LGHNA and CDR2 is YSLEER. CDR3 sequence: CASSQVGGTTWGSEQFF. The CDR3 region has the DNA TGCGCCAGCAGCCAAGTCGGCGGGACGACCTGGGGCAGTGAGCAGTTCTTC.

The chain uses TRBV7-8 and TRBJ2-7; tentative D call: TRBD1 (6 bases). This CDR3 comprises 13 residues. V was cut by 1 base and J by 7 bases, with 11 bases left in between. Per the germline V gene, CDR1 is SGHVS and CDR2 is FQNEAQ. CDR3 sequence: CASSLDRVREQYF. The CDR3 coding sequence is TGTGCCAGCAGCTTAGACAGGGTGCGGGAGCAGTACTTC.

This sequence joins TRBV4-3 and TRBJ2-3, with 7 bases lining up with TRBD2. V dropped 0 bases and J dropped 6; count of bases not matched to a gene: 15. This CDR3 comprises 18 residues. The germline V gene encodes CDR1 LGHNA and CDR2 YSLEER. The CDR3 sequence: CASSQDRFTAGLRDTQYF. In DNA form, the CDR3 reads TGCGCCAGCAGCCAAGATCGATTTACAGCGGGGCTTCGGGATACGCAGTATTTT.

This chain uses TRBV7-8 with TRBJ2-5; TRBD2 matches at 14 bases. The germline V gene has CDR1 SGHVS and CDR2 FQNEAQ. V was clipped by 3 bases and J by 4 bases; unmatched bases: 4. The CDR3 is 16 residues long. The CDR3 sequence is CASSLGTSGRGETQYF. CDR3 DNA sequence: TGTGCCAGCAGCTTGGGGACTAGCGGGAGAGGAGAGACCCAGTACTTC.

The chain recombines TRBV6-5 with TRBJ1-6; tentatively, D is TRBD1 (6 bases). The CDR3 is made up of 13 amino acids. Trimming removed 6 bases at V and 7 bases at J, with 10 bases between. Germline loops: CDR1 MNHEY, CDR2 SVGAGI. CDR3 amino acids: CASRADRNSPLHF. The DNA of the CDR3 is TGTGCCAGCAGAGCGGACAGAAATTCACCCCTCCACTTT.